This TCR beta chain came from a study of cytomegalovirus exposure and HLA in healthy donors. Primers included in the PCR were 60 Vbeta and 13 Jbeta primers. The assay was immunoSEQ multiplex PCR, and TCRdb's table has in-frame clones only and misses some. The sample shows tens of thousands of clones, roughly 78% of them seen only once. From germline, CDR1 is MNHEY and CDR2 SVGAGI. This CDR3 has 13 amino acids. Trimming took off 6 bases at V and 1 base at J, with 10 bases between the two ends. Sequences were obtained from PBMCs. This chain connects TRBV6-5 to TRBJ2-7; no clear D. This sequence originates from a man aged 35 to 55 in good health and CMV-seronegative. The CDR3 region has the DNA TGTGCCAGCAGCCGACAAAGATCCTACGAGCAGTACTTC. Its protein product is CASSRQRSYEQYF.